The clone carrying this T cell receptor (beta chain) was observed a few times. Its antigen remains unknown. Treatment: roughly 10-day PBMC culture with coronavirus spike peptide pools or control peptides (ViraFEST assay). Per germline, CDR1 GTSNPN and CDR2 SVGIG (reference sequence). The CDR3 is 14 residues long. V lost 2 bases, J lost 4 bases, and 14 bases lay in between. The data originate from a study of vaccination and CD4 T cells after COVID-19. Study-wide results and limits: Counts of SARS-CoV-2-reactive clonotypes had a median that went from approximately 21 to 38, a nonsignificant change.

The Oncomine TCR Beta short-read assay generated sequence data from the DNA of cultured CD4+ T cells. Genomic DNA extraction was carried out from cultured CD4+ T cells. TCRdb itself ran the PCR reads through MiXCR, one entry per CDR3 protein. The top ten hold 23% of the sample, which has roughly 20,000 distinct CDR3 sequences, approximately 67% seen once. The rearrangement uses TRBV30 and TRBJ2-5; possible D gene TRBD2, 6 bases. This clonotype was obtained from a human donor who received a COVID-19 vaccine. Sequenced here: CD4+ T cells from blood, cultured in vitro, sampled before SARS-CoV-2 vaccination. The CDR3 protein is CAWSWGVGGETQYF. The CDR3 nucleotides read TGTGCCTGGAGTTGGGGGGTGGGTGGAGAGACCCAGTACTTC.